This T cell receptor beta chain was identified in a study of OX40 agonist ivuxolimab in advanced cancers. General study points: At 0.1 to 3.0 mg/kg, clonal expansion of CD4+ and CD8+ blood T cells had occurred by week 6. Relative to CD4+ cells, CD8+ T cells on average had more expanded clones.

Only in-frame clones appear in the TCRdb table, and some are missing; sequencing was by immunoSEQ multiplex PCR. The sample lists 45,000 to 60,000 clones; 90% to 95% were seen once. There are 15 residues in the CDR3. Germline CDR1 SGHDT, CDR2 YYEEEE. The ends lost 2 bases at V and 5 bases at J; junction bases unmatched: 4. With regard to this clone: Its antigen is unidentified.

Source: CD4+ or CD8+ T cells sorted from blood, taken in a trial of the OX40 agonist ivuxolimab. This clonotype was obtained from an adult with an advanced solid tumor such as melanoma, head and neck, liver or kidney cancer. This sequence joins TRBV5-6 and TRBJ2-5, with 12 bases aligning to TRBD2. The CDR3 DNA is TGTGCCAGCAGCTTCTTTACTAGCGGGAGGGAGACCCAGTACTTC. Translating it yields CASSFFTSGRETQYF.